The 4 T cell receptor beta chains reported below all come from one sample, sequenced in a study of blood T cell repertoires in COVID-19. Here immunoSEQ multiplex PCR was the method, and the copy in TCRdb shows in-frame clones only, minus some. The table includes 200,000 to 300,000 clones, around 83% detected once. The specimen was peripheral blood. These receptors all stem from a man older than 75 with acute or convalescent COVID-19.

The rearrangement joins TRBV2 to TRBJ2-7; TRBD1 matches at 8 bases. Per the germline V gene, CDR1 is SNHLY and CDR2 is FYNNEI. The V gene end was trimmed by 2 bases and the J gene end by 7 bases; junction bases not matched to a gene: 4. The CDR3 runs to 13 residues. The DNA of the CDR3 is TGTGCCAGCAGTGAATGGACAGGGCGAGAGCAGTACTTC. As protein: CASSEWTGREQYF. Based on the CDR3 plus reference TRBV2 and TRBJ2-7, the full variable domain is EPEVTQTPSHQVTQMGQEVILRCVPISNHLYFYWYRQILGQKVEFLVSFYNNEISEKSEIFDDQFSVERPDGSNFTLKIRSTKLEDSAMYFCASSEWTGREQYFGPGTRLTVT.

The CDR3 loop is CASRFGQASYLETQYF. The CDR3 nucleotides read TGTGCCAGCAGGTTCGGACAGGCGTCATACTTAGAGACCCAGTACTTC. The chain carries TRBV13 and TRBJ2-5; TRBD1 matches 7 bases. CDR1 and CDR2 from the germline V gene are PRHDT and FYEKMQ (reference sequence). The CDR3 has 16 amino acids. Trimming took 6 bases from V and 4 from J; bases not matched to a gene: 14.

The chain employs TRBV15 and TRBJ2-7; 9 bases align to TRBD1. Germline CDR1 reads LNHNV; CDR2 reads YYDKDF (reference sequence). The length of the CDR3 is 17 residues. The V segment lost 2 bases and the J segment 1 base; nucleotides outside the gene matches: 9. CDR3 nucleotides: TGTGCCACCAGCAGATCATACGGGACAGGGCTTTCCTACGAGCAGTACTTC. This sequence encodes CATSRSYGTGLSYEQYF.

This sequence joins TRBV5-1 and TRBJ2-7; 11 bases line up with TRBD2. Trimming removed 5 bases from V and 2 bases from J; junction bases left unmatched: 6. Looked up from germline, CDR1 is SGHRS and CDR2 is YFSETQ. The CDR3 is made up of 15 amino acids. DNA of the CDR3: TGCGCCAGCAGACTTACTAGCGGGGGCACCTACGAGCAGTACTTC. Its translation is CASRLTSGGTYEQYF.